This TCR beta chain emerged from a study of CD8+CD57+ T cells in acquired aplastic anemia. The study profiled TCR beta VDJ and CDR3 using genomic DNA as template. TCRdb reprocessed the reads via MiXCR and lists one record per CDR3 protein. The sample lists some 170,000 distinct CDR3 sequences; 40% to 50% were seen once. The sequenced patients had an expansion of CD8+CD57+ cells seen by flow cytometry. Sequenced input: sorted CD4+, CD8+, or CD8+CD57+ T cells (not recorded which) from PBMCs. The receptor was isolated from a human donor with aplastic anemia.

The CDR3 protein is CATSSPTGLGGQYF. CDR3 in DNA: TGTGCCACCAGTTCTCCGACAGGGTTGGGTGGGCAGTACTTC. The chain has TRBV24-1 and TRBJ2-7, with 7 positions matching TRBD1. The CDR3 is 14 residues long. V lost 6 bases and J lost 9; bases outside the gene matches: 13. Germline CDR1 reads KGHDR; CDR2 reads SFDVKD.